This TCR beta chain emerged from a study of blood T cells in healthy people across ages. Germline CDR1 LGHNA, CDR2 YNFKEQ. There are 17 residues in the CDR3. After removal of 1 base from V and 3 bases from J, the junction contained 3 bases not matched to a gene. A second PCR of 7 to 11 cycles used a sample-barcoded 5' primer and a J-beta primer mix. TCRdb independently ran MiXCR on the 5' RACE reads; one entry per CDR3 protein. The data show around 800,000 distinct CDR3 sequences, with about half seen just once and 15% to 20% held by the top ten. The chain joins TRBV4-2 to TRBJ2-1; TRBD2 agrees at 13 bases. Material for sequencing was blood. The clonotype was recovered from a man aged 80 or over in good health. The CDR3 DNA follows: TGTGCCAGCAGCCAAGCCAGACTAGCGGGAGGCTACAATGAGCAGTTCTTC. Protein sequence: CASSQARLAGGYNEQFF.